The rows below give T cell receptor beta chains drawn from one sample of a study of beta chain features in type 1 diabetes. This table comes from immunoSEQ multiplex PCR, and its TCRdb copy is limited to in-frame clones, with some not included. The data show over 700,000 clones, about 17% seen once. Sequenced sample: naive CD4+ T cells from blood. The source of these receptors is a woman between 18 and 30 years old in good health. Both conserved end residues are part of each CDR3. A D gene is named only where the DNA matches it firmly. Not all rows give a size; the values are once, few, many and, for expanded clones, a class.

few | TRBJ2-1 | TRBV7-9 | - | TGTGCCAGCAGCTTAGGGCCAGATGAGCAGTTCTTC | CASSLGPDEQFF
few | TRBJ2-2 | TRBV5-4 | - | TGTGCCAGCAGCTTGAGGCAGAACACCGGGGAGCTGTTTTTT | CASSLRQNTGELFF
- | TRBJ1-5 | TRBV7-8 | TRBD1 | TGTGCCAGCAGCTTAGTAGGGACAGGGGCGGTACCGAGCAATCAGCCCCAGCATTTT | CASSLVGTGAVPSNQPQHF
- | TRBJ1-2 | TRBV6-5 | TRBD1 | TGTGCCAGCAGGACAGGGATGGGTTCTGGCTACACCTTC | CASRTGMGSGYTF
few | TRBJ1-2 | TRBV7-2 | - | TGTGCCAGCAGCTTATGGGGAACCTTAATCTACACCTTC | CASSLWGTLIYTF
few | TRBJ2-3 | TRBV7-9 | TRBD2 | TGTGCCAGCAGCTTAATTGCGGGAGTACGGGCAGATACGCAGTATTTT | CASSLIAGVRADTQYF
- | TRBJ2-1 | TRBV27 | - | TGTGCCAGCAGTTTCGCCGGGGCTTACAATGAGCAGTTCTTC | CASSFAGAYNEQFF
- | TRBJ2-1 | TRBV2 | - | TGTGCCAGCAGAGGGTCGTCTTCCAATGAGCAGTTCTTC | CASRGSSSNEQFF
once | TRBJ2-3 | TRBV5-1 | - | TGCGCCAGCAGCCGTTTGGGGGTAGTCACAGATACGCAGTATTTT | CASSRLGVVTDTQYF
- | TRBJ1-5 | TRBV6-5 | - | TGTGCCAGCAGGGGCAGGGACGATCAGCCCCAGCATTTT | CASRGRDDQPQHF
- | TRBJ2-7 | TRBV7-9 | TRBD1 | TGTGCCAGCAGCTTAGAACCGGGACAGGGTCCGTACGAGCAGTACTTC | CASSLEPGQGPYEQYF
- | TRBJ2-7 | TRBV11-1 | TRBD1 | TGTGCCAGCAGCCTCGGGACAGGGACCTACGAGCAGTACTTC | CASSLGTGTYEQYF
few | TRBJ2-1 | TRBV15 | - | TGTGCCACCAGCAGAGATCGATGGTACAATGAGCAGTTCTTC | CATSRDRWYNEQFF
few | TRBJ2-3 | TRBV7-9 | TRBD2 | TGTGCCAGCAGCTTAGCGGCACTAGCGGATATCACAGATACGCAGTATTTT | CASSLAALADITDTQYF
few | TRBJ2-2 | TRBV9 | TRBD1 | TGTGCCAGCAGCGTCAGGACAGGGGCCGCTCGGAGTACCGGGGAGCTGTTTTTT | CASSVRTGAARSTGELFF
- | TRBJ2-1 | TRBV5-5 | TRBD1 | TGTGCCAGCAGCTTCGGACAGGGTGGGAATGAGCAGTTCTTC | CASSFGQGGNEQFF
few | TRBJ2-1 | TRBV18 | - | TGTGCCAGCTCACCAGACGAGTTGAATGAGCAGTTCTTC | CASSPDELNEQFF
- | TRBJ1-1 | TRBV5-1 | - | TGCGCCAGCAGCTTGGTTCGTGGACGGGTGAACACTGAAGCTTTCTTT | CASSLVRGRVNTEAFF